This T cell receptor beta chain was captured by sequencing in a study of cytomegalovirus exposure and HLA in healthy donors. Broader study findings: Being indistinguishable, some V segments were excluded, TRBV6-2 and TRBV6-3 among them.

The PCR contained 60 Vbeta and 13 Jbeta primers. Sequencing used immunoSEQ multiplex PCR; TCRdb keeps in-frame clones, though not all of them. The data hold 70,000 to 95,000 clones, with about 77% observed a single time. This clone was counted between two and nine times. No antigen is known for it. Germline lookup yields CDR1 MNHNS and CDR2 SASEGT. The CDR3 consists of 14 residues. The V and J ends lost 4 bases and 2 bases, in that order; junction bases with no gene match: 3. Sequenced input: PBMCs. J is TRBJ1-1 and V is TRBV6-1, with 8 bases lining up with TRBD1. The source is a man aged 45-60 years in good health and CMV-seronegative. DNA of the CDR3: TGTGCCAGCAGTGGGGGGACAGGTAACACTGAAGCTTTCTTT. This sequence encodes CASSGGTGNTEAFF.